This T cell receptor beta chain was documented in a study of cytomegalovirus exposure and HLA in healthy donors. General study findings and limits: V segments that were indistinguishable, TRBV6-2 and TRBV6-3 among them, were omitted from analysis. Researchers counted roughly 150 TCR beta chains as cytomegalovirus-associated. While the bulk of TCR sequences proved rare, some public TCRs turned up in many donors. A later analysis linked a missense DCLRE1C variant to TCR beta V- and J-gene trimming.

Both 60 Vbeta primers and 13 Jbeta primers went into the PCR. Sequencing was performed with immunoSEQ multiplex PCR; in TCRdb, only in-frame clones are kept and a portion is missing. Counted here are about 160,000 clones, 60% to 80% occurring once; the ten biggest clones make up less than 2.5%. This clone was seen more than once but under ten times. The antigen remains undetermined. Trimming cost V 3 bases and J 6 bases; bases outside gene matches: 6. This CDR3 is 15 amino acids long. The germline CDR1 and CDR2 sequences are SGHTA and FQGNSA. This rearrangement joins TRBV7-2 to TRBJ2-2; 8 nucleotides align to TRBD2. The TCR comes from a man aged 50 or older in good health and CMV-seropositive. The sequencing sample was made of PBMCs. The DNA for the CDR3 is TGTGCCAGCAGCTTCGGACTAGCTTTCTCCGGGGAGCTGTTTTTT. It translates to CASSFGLAFSGELFF.